These T cell receptor beta chains were read from a single sample in a study of identical twins. In TCRdb, the 5' RACE reads were re-called with MiXCR into one record per CDR3 protein. In the table there are 650,000 to 750,000 distinct CDR3 sequences, approximately 22% of which are singletons. This same sample was also part of a study on T cells expressing NK-cell markers.

The sequenced sample was PBMCs. All receptors derive from a woman aged 18-29 years in good health. CDR3s leave out the opening cysteine and the closing phenylalanine or tryptophan. D genes are given only for firm matches. The size field is filled for only some rows; it gives once, few, many or a size class.

V gene	D gene	clone size	J gene	CDR3 protein
TRBV5-1	.	few	TRBJ1-4	ASSLAGDDEKLF
TRBV7-9	.	.	TRBJ2-7	ASSSRRDFYEQY
TRBV12-3/TRBV12-4	.	many	TRBJ1-4	ASSLGVRRTWDEKLF
TRBV5-5	TRBD2	many	TRBJ2-3	ASSLAGVDAATQY
TRBV12-3/TRBV12-4	.	.	TRBJ2-5	ASSLGPSVETQY
TRBV5-5	.	.	TRBJ1-2	ASSLDSGALYGYT
TRBV6-6	.	many	TRBJ1-1	ATQNTEAF
TRBV7-2	.	few	TRBJ2-7	ASSPSPRGYEQY
TRBV5-6	.	once	TRBJ2-3	ASSPREFISTDTQY
TRBV6-4	TRBD2	many	TRBJ2-1	ASSDSSGGANEQF
TRBV12-3/TRBV12-4	TRBD2	.	TRBJ2-1	ASNPLAGDEQF
TRBV6-1	TRBD1	.	TRBJ2-1	ASSEAQGDIDEQF
TRBV29-1	.	many	TRBJ2-7	SVESGYTYEQY
TRBV10-3	.	few	TRBJ2-1	AISESGHQPL
TRBV27	.	.	TRBJ2-3	ASSETWGGDTQY
TRBV12-3/TRBV12-4	TRBD1	few	TRBJ2-1	ASRQDRAHEQF
TRBV10-3	.	.	TRBJ2-2	AISDGVTNTGELF
TRBV29-1	TRBD1	few	TRBJ2-7	SAAGTGGSDEQY
TRBV20-1	.	.	TRBJ1-1	SALYRDATEAF
TRBV12-3/TRBV12-4	.	few	TRBJ1-2	ASAWGAGGYGYT
TRBV29-1	TRBD2	few	TRBJ2-1	SVAGTSRDNEQF
TRBV10-3	.	.	TRBJ2-7	AIGLYEQY